The rows below give T cell receptor beta chains drawn from one sample of a study of beta chain features in type 1 diabetes. Assay used: immunoSEQ multiplex PCR; TCRdb lists only in-frame clones, some missing. The data show roughly 150,000 clones, around 10% seen once. Sequenced: central memory CD4+ T cells from blood. These receptors originate from a man younger than 35 in good health. CDR3s include the opening cysteine and the closing phenylalanine or tryptophan. A D gene is named only where the DNA matches it firmly. A clone size is listed for some rows: how often the clone was seen (once, few, many), or a class if it is expanded.

CDR3	DNA	D	J	size	V
CASSQGGKMNTEAFF	TGCGCCAGCAGCCAAGGGGGCAAAATGAACACTGAAGCTTTCTTT	-	TRBJ1-1	-	TRBV4-3
CASSPRDTQYF	TGTGCCAGCAGTCCGAGGGATACGCAGTATTTT	-	TRBJ2-3	many	TRBV6-6
CSVQTDFNSPLHF	TGCAGCGTGCAGACAGATTTCAATTCACCCCTCCACTTT	-	TRBJ1-6	-	TRBV29-1
CASSLTGGERNTEAFF	TGTGCCAGCAGTTTGACAGGGGGCGAGAGGAACACTGAAGCTTTCTTT	TRBD1	TRBJ1-1	many	TRBV2
CSVDKGGAGELFF	TGCAGCGTTGATAAGGGGGGAGCCGGGGAGCTGTTTTTT	-	TRBJ2-2	few	TRBV29-1
CASSLTGVATDTQYF	TGTGCCAGCAGCCTTACAGGGGTGGCCACAGATACGCAGTATTTT	TRBD1	TRBJ2-3	-	TRBV9
CASSPTGQEANYGYTF	TGTGCCAGCAGTCCCACAGGACAGGAAGCTAACTATGGCTACACCTTC	TRBD1	TRBJ1-2	few	TRBV27
CASSQVGANEKLFF	TGTGCCAGCAGCCAAGTGGGGGCTAATGAAAAACTGTTTTTT	-	TRBJ1-4	few	TRBV14
CATSRSDRGPYGYTF	TGTGCCACCAGCAGGTCGGACAGGGGCCCCTATGGCTACACCTTC	TRBD1	TRBJ1-2	few	TRBV15
CASSLGRNAGNYGYTF	TGTGCCAGCAGCTTAGGTCGTAACGCAGGGAACTATGGCTACACCTTC	-	TRBJ1-2	-	TRBV7-2